This TCR beta chain was obtained from a study of T cell responses to AZD1222 COVID-19 vaccine. The length of the CDR3 is 13 residues. Germline V gene sequence: CDR1 SQVTM, CDR2 ANQGSEA. J gave up 7 bases and V 6 bases, and 4 bases lay outside the gene matches. The data were produced by immunoSEQ multiplex PCR, yet TCRdb's version contains in-frame clones alone and is incomplete. This table holds some 120,000 clones, under 95% found once. This receptor was identified in an adult in good health. The material sequenced was peripheral blood, taken on day 0 of AZD1222 vaccination. The chain links TRBV29-1 to TRBJ2-2; 11 bases are a match to TRBD2. CDR3 coding DNA: TGCAGCGTAGGACTAGCGGGTATCGGGGAGCTGTTTTTT. Translation: CSVGLAGIGELFF.